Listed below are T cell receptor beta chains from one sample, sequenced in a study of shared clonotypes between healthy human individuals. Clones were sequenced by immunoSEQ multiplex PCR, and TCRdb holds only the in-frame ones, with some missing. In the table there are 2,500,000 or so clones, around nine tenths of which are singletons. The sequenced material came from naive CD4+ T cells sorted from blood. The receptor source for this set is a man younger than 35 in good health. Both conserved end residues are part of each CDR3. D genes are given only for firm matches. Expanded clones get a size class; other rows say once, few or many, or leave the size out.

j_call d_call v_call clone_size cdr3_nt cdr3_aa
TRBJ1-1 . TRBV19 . TGTGCCAGTAGTATTGCGCCGGGGGCGAGGACTGAAGCTTTCTTT CASSIAPGARTEAFF
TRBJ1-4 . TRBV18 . TGTGCCAGCTCACCCTCGGAAGGCGGCAATGAAAAACTGTTTTTT CASSPSEGGNEKLFF
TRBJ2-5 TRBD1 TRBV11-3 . TGTGCCAGCAGCTTATATGGGACAGGGGAAGAGACCCAGTACTTC CASSLYGTGEETQYF
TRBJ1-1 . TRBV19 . TGTGCCAGTAGTGGCCCACCCCCGAACACTGAAGCTTTCTTT CASSGPPPNTEAFF
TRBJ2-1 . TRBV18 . TGTGCCAGCTCACCACCAATTACCCGGGACAACTACAATGAGCAGTTCTTC CASSPPITRDNYNEQFF
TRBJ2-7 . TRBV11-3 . TGTGCCAGCAGCTCCCCGGGGACTGCGGCCACCGAGCAGTACTTC CASSSPGTAATEQYF
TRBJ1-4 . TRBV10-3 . TGTGCCATCAGTGACGGCAGAGGGGTAAATGAAAAACTGTTTTTT CAISDGRGVNEKLFF
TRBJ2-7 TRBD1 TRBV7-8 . TGTGCCAGCAGCTTCCGGGACAGTCTCTACGAGCAGTACTTC CASSFRDSLYEQYF
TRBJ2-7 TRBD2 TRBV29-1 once TGCAGCACCCTAGCGGGAAACTCCTACGAGCAGTACTTC CSTLAGNSYEQYF
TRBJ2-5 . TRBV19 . TGTGCCAGTAGTCGAACTAATTTAGGGACCCAGTACTTC CASSRTNLGTQYF
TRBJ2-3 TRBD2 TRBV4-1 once TGCGCCAGCAGCCTGACTAGCGGGGGCGCCACAGATACGCAGTATTTT CASSLTSGGATDTQYF
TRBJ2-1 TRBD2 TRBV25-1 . TGTGCCAGCAGTGGCAGGACTAGCGGGTCCTACAATGAGCAGTTCTTC CASSGRTSGSYNEQFF
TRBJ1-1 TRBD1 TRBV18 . TGTGCCAGCTCGACAGGGGGCTATGGAACGGACACTGAAGCTTTCTTT CASSTGGYGTDTEAFF
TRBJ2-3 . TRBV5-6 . TGTGCCAGCAGCTTTTCGGACAGATACACAGATACGCAGTATTTT CASSFSDRYTDTQYF
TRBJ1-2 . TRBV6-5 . TGTGCCAGCAGTCGGGACAATAACTATGGCTACACCTTC CASSRDNNYGYTF
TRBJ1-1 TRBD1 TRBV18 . TGTGCCAGCTCACAAAACAGGGGGTCGGCTGAAGCTTTCTTT CASSQNRGSAEAFF
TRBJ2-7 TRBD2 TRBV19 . TGTGCCAGTAGTATAGTATTCGGAGCGGGGGGTACGGAGCAGTACTTC CASSIVFGAGGTEQYF
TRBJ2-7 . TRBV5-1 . TGCGCCAGCAGCTTGGCGGGGGCGCGGAACGAGCAGTACTTC CASSLAGARNEQYF
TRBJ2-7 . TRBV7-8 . TGTGCCAGCAGCTTAGCCGAGAACAAGGGTTTAAAGCAGTACTTC CASSLAENKGLKQYF
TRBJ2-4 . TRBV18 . TGTGCCAGCTCACCCGTCAATGTACAGGGAAAGGACATTCAGTACTTC CASSPVNVQGKDIQYF
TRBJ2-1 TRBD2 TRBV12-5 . TGTGCTAGTGGCCGCCTCTGGACTAGCGGGGGGGCCCACTACAATGAGCAGTTCTTC CASGRLWTSGGAHYNEQFF
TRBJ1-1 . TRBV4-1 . TGCGCCAGCAGCCATTCTTCGGGCGTCCAGGCGCCGAACACTGAAGCTTTCTTT CASSHSSGVQAPNTEAFF
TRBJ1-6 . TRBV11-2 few TGTGCCAGCAGCCTCGACAGGTTTCTTAATTCACCCCTCCACTTT CASSLDRFLNSPLHF
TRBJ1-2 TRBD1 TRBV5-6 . TGTGCCAGCAGCTCAGACAGGGGTAACTATGGCTACACCTTC CASSSDRGNYGYTF
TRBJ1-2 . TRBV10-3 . TGTGCCATCAGTGAGAGGGCAGATCTCTATGGCTACACCTTC CAISERADLYGYTF
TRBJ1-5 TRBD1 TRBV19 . TGTGCCAGTAGTACTGGGACAGTGAATCAGCCCCAGCATTTT CASSTGTVNQPQHF